Shown below are 2 T cell receptor beta chains from a single sample sequenced in a study of cytomegalovirus exposure and HLA in healthy donors. The PCR ran on 60 Vbeta and 13 Jbeta primers. Sequencing was performed with immunoSEQ multiplex PCR; in TCRdb, only in-frame clones are kept and a portion is missing. The repertoire holds about 110,000 clones, with approximately 71% as singletons. The sample comprised PBMCs. These receptors all come from a man in his forties in good health and CMV-seronegative.

This chain joins TRBV28 and TRBJ1-1; TRBD1 agrees at 8 bases. V lost 1 base, J lost 10 bases, and 8 bases stayed unmatched. This CDR3 region has 14 residues. Germline V lookup: CDR1 MDHEN, CDR2 SYDVKM. The CDR3 here is CASSLSGGQWLAFF. The CDR3 coding sequence is TGTGCCAGCAGTTTATCAGGGGGCCAGTGGTTAGCTTTCTTT.

The chain combines TRBV7-6 with TRBJ1-2, with a weak D call TRBD1 (5 bases). V was shortened by 1 base and J by 2 bases, with 5 bases between the two germline ends. The CDR3 has 13 residues. Looked up from germline, CDR1 is SGHVS and CDR2 is FNYEAQ. The CDR3 reads CASSLGTNYGYTF. The CDR3 DNA reads TGTGCCAGCAGCTTAGGGACAAACTATGGCTACACCTTC.